The present T cell receptor (beta chain) was sequenced within a study of shared clonotypes between healthy human individuals. Study-wide results and limits: Larger richness was generally estimated for naive than memory subsets. Donor scarcity curtailed the genetic and exposure-history diversity represented herein.

This clone was observed once. Its antigen is unidentified. Other DNA sequences from this sample encode an identical CDR3 as well. The donor population consisted of healthy HIV-negative adults with no recent acute infections or vaccinations. V lost 3 bases and J lost 4, with 4 bases in between. The CDR3 spans 11 residues. Germline CDR1 reads DFQATT; CDR2 reads SNEGSKA (reference sequence). Authors' data handling: Junction-only sequences without quality scores were provided by ImmunoSEQ, so filtering was different. Profiled with immunoSEQ multiplex PCR; TCRdb holds only in-frame clones, not every one. Clonal size and the V and J genes are those of that table, whereas D and trimming came from the DNA. The sample has 2 million to 2.5 million clones, 80% to 95% seen once.

The clonotype comes from a man aged 18 to 30 in good health. Some clones in this sample may be carry-over from other donors' samples. The chain links TRBV20-1 to TRBJ1-3; D remains unclear. Source material: naive CD4+ T cells from PBMCs. Subset defined: CD45RA+ positively selected. CDR3 residues: CSARSGNTIYF. CDR3 sequence (DNA): TGCAGTGCTAGGTCCGGAAACACCATATATTTT.